This T cell receptor (beta chain) was retrieved from a study of T cells in Graves' hyperthyroidism and ophthalmopathy. Study-wide results and limits: Most expanded thyroid clonotypes above 0.001 recurred in blood.

Patients aged 18 to 65 had newly diagnosed hyperthyroidism of under 2 months' duration. Amplified TCR beta CDR3 regions came from RNA transcripts. The HTBI primer set drove a first-round RT-PCR of the TCR CDR3. TCRdb reprocessed the multiplex PCR reads via MiXCR and lists one record per CDR3 protein. The profile shows some 92,000 distinct CDR3 sequences, around 42% of them singletons. The CDR3 has 17 residues. CDR1 and CDR2 (germline): SGHAT, FQNNGV. A word on this clonotype: Its antigen is currently unknown. The junction departs from the called germline gene at one end, perhaps through a read error.

The sequence was collected from a woman aged 25 to 45 with Graves' hyperthyroidism. The chain employs TRBV11-2 and TRBJ1-5; 12 positions match TRBD1. Sequencing used peripheral blood or thyroid tissue (not recorded which). The CDR3 DNA sequence: TGTGCCAGCACCTTCTGGCCGGGACAGGGGGCGGGACAGCCCCGGCATTTT. This encodes CASTFWPGQGAGQPRHF.